The clone carrying this T cell receptor beta chain appeared many times. These data belong to a study of low-dose radiotherapy and immunotherapy resistance in tumors. Covering alpha and beta chains, TRAV- and TRBV-specific primers were used for the first-strand cDNA. The authors amplified TCRs for 15 to 25 PCR cycles with a constant-region primer and a V-primer adapter. TCRdb used MiXCR to reprocess the reads, holding one entry per CDR3 protein. The sample holds approximately 90,000 distinct CDR3 sequences; 15% to 20% are singletons and the top ten take 2.8%. CDR3 length equals 18 residues. Time point indicated: before trial treatment.

The chain links TRBV21-1 to TRBJ2-7; TRBD2, the table's D call, lacks a check against the DNA. TRBV21-1 is deemed a pseudogene. Sequencing used PBMCs, obtained before treatment. This TCR was recovered from a male donor with prostate cancer. CDR3 loop: CASSHTEMGGLSSYEQYF. In DNA form, the CDR3 reads TGTGCCAGCAGCCATACCGAAATGGGAGGATTGAGCTCCTACGAGCAGTACTTC.